This TCR beta chain is drawn from a study of T cell changes during pregnancy in multiple sclerosis (dated by TCRdb to the late 2010s). Concerning the study at large: The study examined how the T cell repertoire changed over the course of pregnancy in women with multiple sclerosis.

A note on this clone: Its antigen is not yet known. No much larger clone is present one base from it, and per-base qualities are unavailable.

The CDR3 sequence holds 15 residues, the cysteine and phenylalanine included. Only the CDR3 part of the read is kept: 45 bases, read in frame from the first base. Looking up the germline V gene yields CDR1 KGHSY and CDR2 FQNENV. The junction shows trimming of 3 bases on V and 0 bases on J, plus 9 bases between the germline ends. Library generation was performed with the immunoSEQ multiplex PCR assay. TCRdb took over this immuneACCESS table, retaining in-frame rearrangements with V and J assigned. Such tables are incomplete; in checked studies, under half of the missing clones stem from an unresolved V gene, and the remainder is unexplained. In this sample the table shows 14,000 to 15,000 clones, around 85% of which occur a single time. The leading ten clones occupy about 19% of the sample.

The chain is assembled from TRBV16 and TRBJ1-5, with TRBD1 tentatively as D gene (5 bases match). The source material was CD8+ T cells from peripheral blood mononuclear cells, sampled in the first trimester of pregnancy. The sequence came from a female donor with multiple sclerosis, enrolled in a pregnancy study. The DNA sequence reads TGTGCCAGCAGCCACCCGACAGTTAGCAATCAGCCCCAGCATTTT. This translates into CASSHPTVSNQPQHF.